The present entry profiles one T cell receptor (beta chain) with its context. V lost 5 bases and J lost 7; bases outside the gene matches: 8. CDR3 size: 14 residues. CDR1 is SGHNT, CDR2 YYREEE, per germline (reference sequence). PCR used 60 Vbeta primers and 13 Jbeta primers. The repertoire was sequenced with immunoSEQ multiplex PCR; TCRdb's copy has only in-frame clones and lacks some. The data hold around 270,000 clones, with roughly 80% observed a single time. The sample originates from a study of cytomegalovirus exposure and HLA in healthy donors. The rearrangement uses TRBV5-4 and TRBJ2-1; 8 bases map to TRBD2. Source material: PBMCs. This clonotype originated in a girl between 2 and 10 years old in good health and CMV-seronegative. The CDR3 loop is CASSSGNVLNEQFF. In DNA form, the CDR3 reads TGTGCCAGCAGTAGCGGGAACGTACTAAATGAGCAGTTCTTC.